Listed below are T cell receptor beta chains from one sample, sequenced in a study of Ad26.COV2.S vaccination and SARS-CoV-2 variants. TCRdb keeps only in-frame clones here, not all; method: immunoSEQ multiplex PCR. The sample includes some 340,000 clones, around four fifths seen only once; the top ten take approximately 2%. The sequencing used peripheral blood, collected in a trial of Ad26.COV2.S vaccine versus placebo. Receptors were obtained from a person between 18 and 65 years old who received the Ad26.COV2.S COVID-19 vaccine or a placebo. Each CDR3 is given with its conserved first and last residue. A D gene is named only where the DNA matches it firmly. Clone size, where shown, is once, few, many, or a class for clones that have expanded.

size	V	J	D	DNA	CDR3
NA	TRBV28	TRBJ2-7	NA	TGTGCCAGCAGTTTAACGCAGGGGCCCGAGCAGTACTTC	CASSLTQGPEQYF
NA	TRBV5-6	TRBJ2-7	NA	TGTGCCAGCAGCTTGGGGTACGAGCAGTACTTC	CASSLGYEQYF
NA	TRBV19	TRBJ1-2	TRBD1	TGTGCCAGTAGTATGCCCGGGACAGGGGTATACTATGGCTACACCTTC	CASSMPGTGVYYGYTF
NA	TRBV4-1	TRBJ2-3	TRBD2	TGCGCCAGCAGCCACCCTAGCGGGACCACAGATACGCAGTATTTT	CASSHPSGTTDTQYF
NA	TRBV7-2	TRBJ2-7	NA	TGTGCCAGCAGCCACTACCGGGACGCCCCAGAGCAGTACTTC	CASSHYRDAPEQYF
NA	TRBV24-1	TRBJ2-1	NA	TGTGCCACCAGTGATTCGGGACTTTTCAATGAGCAGTTCTTC	CATSDSGLFNEQFF
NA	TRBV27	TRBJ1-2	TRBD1	TGTGCCAGCAGTCTATACGCACCCGGACAGGGAGGCTATGGCGGCTACACCTTC	CASSLYAPGQGGYGGYTF
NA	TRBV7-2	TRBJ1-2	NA	TGTGCCAGCAGCTTATTCGGCGGGACCAACTATGGCTACACCTTC	CASSLFGGTNYGYTF
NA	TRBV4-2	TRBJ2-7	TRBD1	TGTGCCAGCAGCCCATCTGGACAGGGGGGTTTCGACGAGCAGTACTTC	CASSPSGQGGFDEQYF
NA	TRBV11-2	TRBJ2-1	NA	TGTGCCAGCAGTTTAGGTACTAGTTACAATGAGCAGTTCTTC	CASSLGTSYNEQFF
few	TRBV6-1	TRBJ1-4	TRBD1	TGTGCCAGCAGTGAAGCCACAGGGGAGAGGGGTAATGAAAAACTGTTTTTT	CASSEATGERGNEKLFF
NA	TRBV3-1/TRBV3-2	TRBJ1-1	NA	TGTGCCAGCAGCCGTGACAGGAACACTGAAGCTTTCTTT	CASSRDRNTEAFF
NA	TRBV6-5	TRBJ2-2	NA	TGTGCCAGCAGCTCCCCTCTAGGGGCCACCGGGGAGCTGTTTTTT	CASSSPLGATGELFF
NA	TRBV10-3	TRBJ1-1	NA	TGTGCCGCGTCTTCAGAGGAAACTGAAGCTTTCTTT	CAASSEETEAFF